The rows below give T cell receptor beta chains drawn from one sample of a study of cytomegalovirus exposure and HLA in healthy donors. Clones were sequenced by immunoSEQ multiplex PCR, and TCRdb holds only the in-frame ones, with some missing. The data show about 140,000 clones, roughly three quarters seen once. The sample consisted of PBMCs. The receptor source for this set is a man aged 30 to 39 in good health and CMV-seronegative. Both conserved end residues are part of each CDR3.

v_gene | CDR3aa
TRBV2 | CASNTGVAPETQYF
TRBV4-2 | CASSQGYRGGGTGELFF
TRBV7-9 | CASSETALGANVLTF
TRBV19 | CASSIPPGLAGGTTDTQYF
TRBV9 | CASSVGLAGPNEQFF
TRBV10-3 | CAISAIQGNQETQYF
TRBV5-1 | CASSEQGLETQYF
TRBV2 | CASKGDGDYNEQFF
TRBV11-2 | CASSLEGIQGIVYEQYF
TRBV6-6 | CAGRQGAFDEKLFF
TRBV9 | CASSVLAGGPVTGELFF
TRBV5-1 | CASSLFTGTGRQYF
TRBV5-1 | CASSLPDQETQYF
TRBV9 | CASSVSGAWINEQFF
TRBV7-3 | CASSTQGAGDTEAFF
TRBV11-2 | CASSSHWGQPQHF
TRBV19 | CASSILGQGGYEQYF
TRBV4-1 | CASSQESREGKLFF
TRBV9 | CASSVALRGGTYNEQFF
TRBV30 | CAWTLSPTARTEAFF
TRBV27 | CASSYRNGEQFF
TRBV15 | CATSRGGTGAYEQYF
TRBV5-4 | CASSLANEQYF
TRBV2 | CASADREVGVDTQYF
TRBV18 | CASSPQAQGARTGELFF
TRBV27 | CASSHPVLGTGELFF
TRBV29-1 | CSAEGTVRADYEQFF
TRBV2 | CASSDGAGGGEQYF
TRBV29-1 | CSVGGPSGTEAFF
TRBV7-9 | CASSLAHGTSTDTQYF
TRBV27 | CASTQRAGSNTEAFF
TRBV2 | CASSEETGDTEAFF
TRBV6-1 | CASSVSGTGQGYTF
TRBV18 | CASCEREETGELFF
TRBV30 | CAWSVPGTGGWVTEAFF
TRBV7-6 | CASSLGDNNEQYF
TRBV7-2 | CASGPTYEQYF
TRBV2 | CASSGGRGLGTSADTQYF
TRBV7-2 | CASSSPRQDTQYF
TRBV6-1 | CASSESLPRDEQFF
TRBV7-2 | CASSLLAGHSYEQYF
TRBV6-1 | CASTTGGRYGYTF
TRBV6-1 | CARRGSGDTQYF
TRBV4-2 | CASSQEGGHEGVLAGGDTDTQYF
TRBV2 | CASSAGSYEQYF